These 26 T cell receptor beta chains were all obtained from the same sample, sequenced in a study of low-dose radiotherapy and immunotherapy resistance in tumors. TRAV and TRBV primers primed cDNA for both TCRalpha and TCRbeta. The authors amplified TCRs for about 20 PCR cycles with a constant-region primer and a V-primer adapter. TCRdb called the reads again in MiXCR, with one record for every CDR3 protein. The sample has around 69,000 distinct CDR3 sequences, less than 40% seen once; the top ten hold around 10%. As to time point: before trial treatment. Specimen: PBMCs, collected before treatment. The receptors derive from a female donor with ovarian cancer.

There are many counts of this clonotype. This chain links TRBV30 with TRBJ2-1; D uncertain. From germline, CDR1 is GTSNPN and CDR2 SVGIG (reference sequence). The CDR3 has 11 residues. Trimming left V 7 bases short and J 1 base short, with 5 bases between. The CDR3 spells CAFRSYNEQFF. DNA for the CDR3: TGTGCCTTCCGGTCCTACAATGAGCAGTTCTTC.

This clonotype was picked up many times. The J gene is TRBJ2-3, the V gene TRBV7-9, with unresolved D. V was pared by 7 bases and J by 4 bases, with 9 bases between. The CDR3 has 12 amino acids. CDR1 is SEHNR, CDR2 FQNEAQ, per germline (reference sequence). The DNA for the CDR3 is TGTGCCAGCACCTCGGTAGCAGATACGCAGTATTTT. Translated: CASTSVADTQYF.

This clonotype came up many times. The chain links TRBV15 to TRBJ2-1; 10 bases are shared with TRBD1. The trim removed 1 base at V and 10 bases at J, leaving 7 bases unmatched. The length of the CDR3 is 15 residues. Looked up from germline, CDR1 is LNHNV and CDR2 is YYDKDF (reference sequence). The CDR3: CATSRGTGGGGEQFF. In DNA, the CDR3 is TGTGCCACCAGCAGAGGGACAGGGGGTGGAGGGGAGCAGTTCTTC.

This clonotype was counted many times. V gene TRBV19 combines with J gene TRBJ1-4; no clear D gene. The V and J ends lost 4 bases and 4 bases respectively, with 13 bases between them. Germline V gene data show CDR1 as LNHDA and CDR2 as SQIVND (reference sequence). The CDR3 runs 15 residues. DNA of the CDR3: TGTGCCAGTAGTAATATTGGAGGTCTTAATGAAAAACTGTTTTTT. Translating it yields CASSNIGGLNEKLFF.

The chain employs TRBV5-6 and TRBJ2-2; possible D gene TRBD2, 5 bases. Germline V gene sequence: CDR1 SGHDT, CDR2 YYEEEE. The CDR3 length is 13 residues. The germline V and J ends were trimmed by 0 bases and 6 bases, with 6 bases remaining between them. The CDR3 DNA sequence: TGTGCCAGCAGCTTGGACGGGGCCGGGGAGCTGTTTTTT. It yields the protein CASSLDGAGELFF.

This clonotype was picked up a small number of times. The genes are TRBV7-7 and TRBJ2-7, with 9 bases that match TRBD2. CDR3 length equals 15 residues. After removal of 1 base from V and 0 bases from J, the junction contained 1 base not matched to a gene. The germline V gene encodes CDR1 SSHAT and CDR2 FNYEAQ (reference sequence). The CDR3 sequence is CASSLGSGSSYEQYF. CDR3 nucleotides: TGTGCCAGCAGCTTAGGTAGCGGGAGCTCCTACGAGCAGTACTTC. Supplemented by reference TRBV7-7 and TRBJ2-7, the full variable domain reads GAGVSQSPRYKVTKRGQDVTLRCDPISSHATLYWYQQALGQGPEFLTYFNYEAQPDKSGLPSDRFSAERPEGSISTLTIQRTEQRDSAMYRCASSLGSGSSYEQYFGPGTRLTVT.

By proportion, this clonotype is medium-sized. The rearrangement links TRBV5-4 to TRBJ2-1, with D unclear. Germline V gene data show CDR1 as SGHNT and CDR2 as YYREEE (reference sequence). V shed 3 bases and J shed 12 bases, with 13 bases lying between them. This CDR3 contains 12 residues. The CDR3 loop reads CASSWVRAPQFF. Written as DNA, the CDR3 is TGTGCCAGCAGCTGGGTCCGGGCCCCGCAGTTCTTC. Looking up the rest from reference TRBV5-4 and TRBJ2-1 gives the full variable domain: ETGVTQSPTHLIKTRGQQVTLRCSSQSGHNTVSWYQQALGQGPQFIFQYYREEENGRGNFPPRFSGLQFPNYSSELNVNALELDDSALYLCASSWVRAPQFFGPGTRLTVL.

Concerning this clonotype itself: This likely traces to a read error, being one base from a far larger clone. CDR3 residues: CDSSAGQDTDTQYF. The CDR3 DNA reads as TGTGACAGCAGTGCGGGACAGGACACAGATACGCAGTATTTT. V usage is TRBV6-8 and J usage is TRBJ2-3; 8 positions match TRBD1. The CDR3 has 14 residues. The germline V gene has CDR1 MNHGY and CDR2 SAAAGT.

This clonotype was detected ten times or more. The rearrangement links TRBV11-3 to TRBJ1-1, with D unclear. With 4 bases removed from V and 0 bases from J, the gap between germline ends came to 9 bases. The CDR3 runs 14 residues. The germline V gene has CDR1 SGHNT and CDR2 YENEEA. This CDR3 reads CASSSQLVNTEAFF. As DNA, the CDR3 is TGTGCCAGCAGCTCACAATTAGTGAACACTGAAGCTTTCTTT.

This clonotype appeared many times. V is TRBV2 and J is TRBJ2-3; perhaps TRBD1 as D (9 bases). CDR3 length: 14 residues. In germline, CDR1 is SNHLY, CDR2 FYNNEI. Trimming shortened V by 10 bases and J by 3 bases, and 17 bases separated the two germline ends. The CDR3 sequence is CATTGGTGTDTQYF. CDR3 bases: TGTGCCACCACGGGGGGGACAGGGACAGATACGCAGTATTTT. The variable domain in full, with the rest retrieved from reference TRBV2 and TRBJ2-3, is EPEVTQTPSHQVTQMGQEVILRCVPISNHLYFYWYRQILGQKVEFLVSFYNNEISEKSEIFDDQFSVERPDGSNFTLKIRSTKLEDSAMYFCATTGGTGTDTQYFGPGTRLTVL.

In regard to this clonotype: It differs at one base from a far larger clone, so likely a read error. The chain recombines TRBV5-3 with TRBJ2-1; weak D call: TRBD1 (5 bases). Being an ORF, TRBV5-3 has a function that is uncertain. The CDR3 is 11 amino acids. Written as DNA, the CDR3 is TGTGGAGCCAGGGCCCACAATGAGCAGTTCTTC. Protein: CGARAHNEQFF.

This chain links TRBV18 with TRBJ1-5; D gene uncertain. Germline V lookup: CDR1 KGHSH, CDR2 LQKENI. Trimming shortened V by 2 bases and J by 2 bases, and 10 bases separated the two germline ends. The CDR3 spans 15 residues. The CDR3 DNA sequence: TGTGCCAGCTCACCAACTGGGTTGGGCAATCAGCCCCAGCATTTT. Protein: CASSPTGLGNQPQHF.

The chain employs TRBV29-1 and TRBJ2-2; 11 nucleotides agree with TRBD1. V lost 7 bases, J lost 2 bases, and 12 bases stayed unmatched. CDR1 is SQVTM, CDR2 ANQGSEA, per germline. There are 17 residues in the CDR3. The CDR3 nucleotides read TGCAGCGCTCCCGGACCGGGACAGGGGGGTAACACCGGGGAGCTGTTTTTT. Residues: CSAPGPGQGGNTGELFF.

This clonotype showed up many times. The V gene is TRBV20-1, the J gene TRBJ2-7; the match to TRBD2 covers 7 bases. This CDR3 contains 15 residues. Trimming cost V 5 bases and J 0 bases; bases outside gene matches: 10. Germline values: CDR1 DFQATT, CDR2 SNEGSKA (reference sequence). In DNA, the CDR3 is TGCAGTGCTCCCCTCTCCGGGACTAACTCCTACGAGCAGTACTTC. Residues: CSAPLSGTNSYEQYF.

In its sample, this clonotype was seen many times. J is TRBJ2-1 and V is TRBV5-1; TRBD2 aligns across 12 bases. Unmatched junction bases numbered 8, after V lost 5 bases and J lost 5 bases. From germline, CDR1 is SGHRS and CDR2 YFSETQ. The CDR3 has 16 residues. CDR3 in amino acids: CASRNLLAGGNNEQFF. CDR3 in DNA: TGCGCCAGCAGGAACTTACTAGCGGGAGGTAACAATGAGCAGTTCTTC.

Many counts were recorded for this clonotype. The chain employs TRBV11-2 and TRBJ2-1; the D is unclear. Germline CDR1 is SGHAT and CDR2 is FQNNGV. Deletions cut 5 bases from V and 1 base from J, with 12 bases between. The CDR3 extends over 15 amino acids. The CDR3 DNA is TGTGCCAGCAGCCCGACGGTCTCTTCCTACAATGAGCAGTTCTTC. Translated: CASSPTVSSYNEQFF.

Regarding this clonotype: Given a far larger clone just one base away, this is likely a sequencing read error. This sequence joins TRBV12-3 or TRBV12-4 and TRBJ2-3, with D possibly matching TRBD2 (5 bases). The CDR3 is made up of 15 amino acids. The CDR3 sequence: CTSNGVFTNTDTQYF. The CDR3 coding sequence is TGTACCAGCAACGGGGTGTTTACCAACACAGATACGCAGTATTTT.

This clonotype has a count of ten or more. This sequence joins TRBV24-1 and TRBJ2-1; 9 bases fit TRBD1. This CDR3 comprises 16 residues. Losses at the gene ends were 4 bases for V and 5 bases for J; bases not matched to a gene: 8. Germline V gene sequence: CDR1 KGHDR, CDR2 SFDVKD. The CDR3 here is CATSDPGQGPNNEQFF. The CDR3 DNA reads TGTGCCACCAGTGACCCGGGACAGGGCCCCAACAATGAGCAGTTCTTC.

This clonotype was seen repeatedly, ten times or more. The V and J genes are TRBV29-1 and TRBJ2-7, with 12 bases that match TRBD1. With V trimmed by 5 bases and J by 5 bases, 4 bases remained unmatched. The germline gives CDR1 SQVTM, CDR2 ANQGSEA. The CDR3 runs to 13 residues. The CDR3 spells CSVIGTGGDEQYF. The CDR3 nucleotides read TGCAGCGTTATCGGGACAGGGGGCGACGAGCAGTACTTC.

Turning to this clonotype: A far larger clone differs by one base, so this is likely a read error. The V call is TRBV5-4, the J call TRBJ2-7; D unclear. The V end was cut by 6 bases, the J end by 2 bases, with 12 bases between. CDR3 length equals 13 residues. Germline-derived CDR1 and CDR2 are SGHNT and YYREEE (reference sequence). CDR3 loop: CASNRSPTYEQYF. As DNA, the CDR3 is TGTGCCAGCAACCGCTCCCCCACCTACGAGCAGTACTTC.

A note on this clonotype: A far more abundant clone sits one base away, making this likely a read error. The chain is built from TRBV11-2 and TRBJ2-1; TRBD2 is a possible D gene (6 bases). The CDR3 length is 15 residues. Trimming shortened V by 0 bases and J by 10 bases, and 16 bases separated the two germline ends. Germline CDR1 SGHAT, CDR2 FQNNGV. CDR3 in amino acids: CASSLDTAGHYEQFF. The CDR3 DNA follows: TGTGCCAGCAGCTTAGATACAGCGGGCCACTACGAGCAGTTCTTC.

A remark on this clonotype: At one end, the junction sequence differs from germline, possibly due to a read error. V gene TRBV28 combines with J gene TRBJ2-2; TRBD2 is a possible D gene (6 bases). The CDR3 extends over 16 amino acids. The germline V gene has CDR1 MDHEN and CDR2 SYDVKM. CDR3 sequence (DNA): TGTGCCACCAGTGACCGGACCGGGGGGAACACCGGGGAGCTGTTTTTT. Translated, it gives CATSDRTGGNTGELFF. Looking up the rest from reference TRBV28 and TRBJ2-2 gives the full variable domain: DVKVTQSSRYLVKRTGEKVFLECVQDMDHENMFWYRQDPGLGLRLIYFSYDVKMKEKGDIPEGYSVSREKKERFSLILESASTNQTSMYLCATSDRTGGNTGELFFGEGSRLTVL.

This clonotype was detected only a few times. The rearrangement uses TRBV9 and TRBJ1-3, with 7 bases lining up with TRBD1. V lost 0 bases and J lost 2; bases outside the gene matches: 5. CDR3 length: 16 amino acids. Germline CDR1 reads SGDLS; CDR2 reads YYNGEE. CDR3 DNA: TGTGCCAGCAGCGTAGTTGACAGGGCCCCTGGAAACACCATATATTTT. Translating gives CASSVVDRAPGNTIYF. Full variable domain (missing parts from reference TRBV9 and TRBJ1-3): DSGVTQTPKHLITATGQRVTLRCSPRSGDLSVYWYQQSLDQGLQFLIQYYNGEERAKGNILERFSAQQFPDLHSELNLSSLELGDSALYFCASSVVDRAPGNTIYFGEGSWLTVV.

This clonotype occurred many times. This chain joins TRBV30 and TRBJ2-7; D possibly uses TRBD1 or TRBD2 (7 bases each). The CDR3 sequence is 15 residues long. Germline V gene data show CDR1 as GTSNPN and CDR2 as SVGIG (reference sequence). Trimming took 0 bases from V and 6 from J, leaving 18 bases between them. This CDR3 reads CAWSVLGGGMSEQYF. CDR3 nucleotides: TGTGCCTGGAGTGTACTGGGAGGGGGCATGAGCGAGCAGTACTTC.

This clonotype was observed at least ten times. The V call is TRBV7-3, the J call TRBJ2-5; the D call may be TRBD1 or TRBD2 (6 bases each). CDR3 length equals 14 residues. Trimming removed 5 bases at V and 1 base at J, with 11 bases between. Germline V gene data show CDR1 as SGHTA and CDR2 as FQGTGA. The CDR3 sequence: CASSPEGGQETQYF. CDR3 bases: TGTGCCAGCAGCCCCGAGGGGGGCCAAGAGACCCAGTACTTC.

This clonotype was observed many times. The chain employs TRBV4-3 and TRBJ1-1, with unresolved D. Germline assignment: CDR1 LGHNA and CDR2 YSLEER. V lost 0 bases and J 1 base, leaving 9 bases between the germline ends. This CDR3 is 15 amino acids long. CDR3 sequence: CASSQDWLGNTEAFF. The CDR3 nucleotides read TGCGCCAGCAGCCAAGATTGGCTGGGGAACACTGAAGCTTTCTTT.